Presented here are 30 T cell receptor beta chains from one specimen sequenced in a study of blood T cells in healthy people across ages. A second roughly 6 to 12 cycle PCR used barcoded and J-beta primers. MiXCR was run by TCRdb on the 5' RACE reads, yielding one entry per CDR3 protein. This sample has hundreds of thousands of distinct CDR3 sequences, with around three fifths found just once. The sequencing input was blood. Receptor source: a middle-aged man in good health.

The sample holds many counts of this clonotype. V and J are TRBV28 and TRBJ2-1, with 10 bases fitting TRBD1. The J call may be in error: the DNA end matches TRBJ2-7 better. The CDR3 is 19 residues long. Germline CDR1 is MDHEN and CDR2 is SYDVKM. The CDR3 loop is CASSSYMDRGEGSYNEQYF. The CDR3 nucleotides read TGTGCCAGCAGTTCATACATGGACAGGGGGGAGGGCTCCTACAATGAGCAGTACTTC.

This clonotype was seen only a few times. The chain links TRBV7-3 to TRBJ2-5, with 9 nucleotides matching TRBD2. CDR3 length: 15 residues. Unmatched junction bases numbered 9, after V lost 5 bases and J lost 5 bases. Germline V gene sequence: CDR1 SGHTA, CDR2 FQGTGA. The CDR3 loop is CASSPLAGVRETQYF. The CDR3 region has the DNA TGTGCCAGCAGCCCCTTAGCGGGGGTGAGGGAGACCCAGTACTTC.

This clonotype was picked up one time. CDR3 region: CASSQDWGGDTEAFF. For the CDR3, the DNA is TGTGCCAGCAGCCAAGATTGGGGGGGAGACACTGAAGCTTTCTTT. The chain links TRBV4-2 to TRBJ1-1, with D perhaps TRBD1 (5 bases). The CDR3 extends over 15 amino acids. Germline CDR1 and CDR2: LGHNA and YNFKEQ. Trimming stripped 0 bases from V and 3 bases from J, with 11 bases between.

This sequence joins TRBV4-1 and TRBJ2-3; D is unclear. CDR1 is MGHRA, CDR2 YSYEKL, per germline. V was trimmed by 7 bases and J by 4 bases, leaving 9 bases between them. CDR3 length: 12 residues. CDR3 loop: CASTLLPDTQYF. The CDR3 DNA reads TGCGCCAGCACCTTGCTCCCAGATACGCAGTATTTT.

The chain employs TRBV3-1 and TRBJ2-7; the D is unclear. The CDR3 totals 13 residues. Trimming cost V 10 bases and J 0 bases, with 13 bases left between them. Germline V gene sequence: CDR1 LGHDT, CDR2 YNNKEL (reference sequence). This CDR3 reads CAIGRGSSYEQYF. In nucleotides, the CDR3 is TGTGCCATCGGGCGAGGTAGCTCCTACGAGCAGTACTTC.

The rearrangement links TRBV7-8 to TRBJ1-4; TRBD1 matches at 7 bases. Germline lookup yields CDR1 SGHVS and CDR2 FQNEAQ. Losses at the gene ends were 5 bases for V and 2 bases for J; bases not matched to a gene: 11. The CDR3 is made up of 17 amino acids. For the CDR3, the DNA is TGTGCCAGCAGCCCCTACAGGGGTGAGAGGACTAATGAAAAACTGTTTTTT. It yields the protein CASSPYRGERTNEKLFF.

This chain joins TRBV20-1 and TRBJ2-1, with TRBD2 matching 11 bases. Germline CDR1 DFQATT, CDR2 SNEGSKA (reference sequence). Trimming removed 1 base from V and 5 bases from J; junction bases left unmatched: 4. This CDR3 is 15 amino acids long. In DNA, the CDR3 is TGCAGTGCTAGAGGACTAGCGGGACTAAACAATGAGCAGTTCTTC. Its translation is CSARGLAGLNNEQFF.

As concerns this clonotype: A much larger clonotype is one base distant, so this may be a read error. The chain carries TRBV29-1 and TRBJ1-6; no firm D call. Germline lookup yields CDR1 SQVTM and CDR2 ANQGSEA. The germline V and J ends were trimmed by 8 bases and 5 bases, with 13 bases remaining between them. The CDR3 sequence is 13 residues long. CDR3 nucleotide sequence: TGCAGCATTTCCGCCAAGGATAATTCACCCCTCCACTTT. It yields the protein CSISAKDNSPLHF.

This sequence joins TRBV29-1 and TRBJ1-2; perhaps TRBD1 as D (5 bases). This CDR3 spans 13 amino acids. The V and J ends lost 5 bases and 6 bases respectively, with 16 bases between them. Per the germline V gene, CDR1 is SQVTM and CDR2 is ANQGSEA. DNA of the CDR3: TGCAGCGTTCCCGGGACTAGGATAAATGGCTACACCTTC. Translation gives CSVPGTRINGYTF.

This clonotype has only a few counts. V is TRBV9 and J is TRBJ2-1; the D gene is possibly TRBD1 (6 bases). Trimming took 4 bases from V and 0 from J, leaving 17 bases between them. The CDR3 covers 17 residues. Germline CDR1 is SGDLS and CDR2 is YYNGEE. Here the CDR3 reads CASSIRTDSASYNEQFF. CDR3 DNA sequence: TGTGCCAGCAGCATACGAACGGACAGCGCCTCCTACAATGAGCAGTTCTTC. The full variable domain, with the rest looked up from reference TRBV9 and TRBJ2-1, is DSGVTQTPKHLITATGQRVTLRCSPRSGDLSVYWYQQSLDQGLQFLIQYYNGEERAKGNILERFSAQQFPDLHSELNLSSLELGDSALYFCASSIRTDSASYNEQFFGPGTRLTVL.

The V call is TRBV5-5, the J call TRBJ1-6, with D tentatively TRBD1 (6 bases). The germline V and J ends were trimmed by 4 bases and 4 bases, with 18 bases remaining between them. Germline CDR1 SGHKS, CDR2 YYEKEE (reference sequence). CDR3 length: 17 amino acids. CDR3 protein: CASSKTGPSSYNSPLHF. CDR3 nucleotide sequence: TGTGCCAGCAGCAAAACAGGGCCATCTTCTTATAATTCACCCCTCCACTTT.

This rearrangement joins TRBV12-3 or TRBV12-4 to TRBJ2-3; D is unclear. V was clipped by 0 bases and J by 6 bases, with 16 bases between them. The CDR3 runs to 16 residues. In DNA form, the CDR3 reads TGTGCCAGCAGTTTAGCGCAGCTAAACACGGGCGATACGCAGTATTTT. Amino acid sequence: CASSLAQLNTGDTQYF.

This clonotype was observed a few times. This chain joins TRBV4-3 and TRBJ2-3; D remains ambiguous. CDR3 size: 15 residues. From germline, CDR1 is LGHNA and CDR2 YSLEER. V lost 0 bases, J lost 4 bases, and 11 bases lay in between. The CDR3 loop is CASSQEVTQADTQYF. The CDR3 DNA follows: TGCGCCAGCAGCCAAGAGGTGACGCAGGCAGATACGCAGTATTTT.

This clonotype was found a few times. This CDR3 is CASSAVMSGYTF. The CDR3 region has the DNA TGTGCCAGCAGCGCGGTGATGTCTGGCTACACCTTC. The chain is built from TRBV7-2 and TRBJ1-2; D ambiguous. This CDR3 is 12 amino acids long. Germline CDR1 SGHTA, CDR2 FQGNSA. V lost 5 bases, J lost 7 bases, and 11 bases lay in between.

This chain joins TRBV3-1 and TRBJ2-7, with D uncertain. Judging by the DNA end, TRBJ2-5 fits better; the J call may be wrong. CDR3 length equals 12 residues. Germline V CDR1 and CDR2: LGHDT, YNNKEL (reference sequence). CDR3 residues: CASSHLGETQYF. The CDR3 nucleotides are TGTGCCAGCAGCCATTTGGGAGAGACCCAGTACTTC.

CDR3: CASSLEELGNNEQFF. The CDR3 DNA is TGCGCCAGCAGCCTAGAAGAATTAGGGAACAATGAGCAGTTCTTC. The rearrangement uses TRBV4-3 and TRBJ2-1; unclear D gene. With 4 bases removed from V and 5 bases from J, the gap between germline ends came to 15 bases. Germline values: CDR1 LGHNA, CDR2 YSLEER. There are 15 residues in the CDR3.

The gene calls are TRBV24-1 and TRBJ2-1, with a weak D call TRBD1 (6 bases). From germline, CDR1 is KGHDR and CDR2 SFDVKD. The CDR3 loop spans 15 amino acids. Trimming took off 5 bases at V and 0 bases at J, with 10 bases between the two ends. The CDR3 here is CATSAQGSSYNEQFF. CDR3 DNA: TGTGCCACCAGTGCACAGGGAAGCTCCTACAATGAGCAGTTCTTC.

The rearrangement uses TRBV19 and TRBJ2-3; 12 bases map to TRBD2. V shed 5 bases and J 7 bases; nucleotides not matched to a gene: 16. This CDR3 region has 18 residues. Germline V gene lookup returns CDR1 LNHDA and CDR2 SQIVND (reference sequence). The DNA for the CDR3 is TGTGCCAGTAGTCAAGGGTCTAGCGGGAGGGCCGGGGTAAATACGCAGTATTTT. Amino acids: CASSQGSSGRAGVNTQYF.

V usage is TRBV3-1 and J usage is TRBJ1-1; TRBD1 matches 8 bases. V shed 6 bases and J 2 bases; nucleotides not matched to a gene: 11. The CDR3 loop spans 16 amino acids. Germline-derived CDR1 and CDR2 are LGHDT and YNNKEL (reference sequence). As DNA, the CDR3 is TGTGCCAGCAGTTACAGGGGGAGGTCGATTAACACTGAAGCTTTCTTT. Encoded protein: CASSYRGRSINTEAFF.

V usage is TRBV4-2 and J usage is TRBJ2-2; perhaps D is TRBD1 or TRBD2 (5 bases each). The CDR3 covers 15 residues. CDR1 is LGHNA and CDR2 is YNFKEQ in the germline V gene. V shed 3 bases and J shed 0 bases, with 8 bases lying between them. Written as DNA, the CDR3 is TGTGCCAGCAGCCAGGGGACGACGAACACCGGGGAGCTGTTTTTT. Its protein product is CASSQGTTNTGELFF.

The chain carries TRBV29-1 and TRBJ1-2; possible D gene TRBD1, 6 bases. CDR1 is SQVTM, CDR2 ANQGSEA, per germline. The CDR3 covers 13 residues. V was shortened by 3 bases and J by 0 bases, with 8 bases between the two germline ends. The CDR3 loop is CSVEGQTNYGYTF. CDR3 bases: TGCAGCGTTGAGGGACAAACTAACTATGGCTACACCTTC.

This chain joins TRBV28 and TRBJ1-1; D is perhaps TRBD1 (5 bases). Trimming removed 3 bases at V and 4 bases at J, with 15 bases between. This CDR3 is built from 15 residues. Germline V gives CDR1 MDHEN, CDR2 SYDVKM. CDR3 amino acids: CASSFGGEGSTEAFF. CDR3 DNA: TGTGCCAGCAGTTTCGGGGGGGAGGGTTCCACTGAAGCTTTCTTT.

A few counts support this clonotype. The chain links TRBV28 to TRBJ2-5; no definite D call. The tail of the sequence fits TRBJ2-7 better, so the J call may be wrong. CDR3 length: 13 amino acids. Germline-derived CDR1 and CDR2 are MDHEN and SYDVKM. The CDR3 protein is CASSRRVDYEQYF. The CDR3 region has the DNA TGTGCCAGCAGTCGCCGTGTAGACTACGAGCAGTACTTC.

In nucleotides, the CDR3 is TGTGCCAGCAGTTACTCAGTGGACCCAATACAGACAGATACGCAGTATTTT. Translation: CASSYSVDPIQTDTQYF. The chain has TRBV6-6 and TRBJ2-3, with D hard to call. CDR1 and CDR2 (germline): MNHNY, SVGAGI (reference sequence). The CDR3 loop spans 17 amino acids. V was trimmed by 0 bases and J by 3 bases, leaving 16 bases between them.

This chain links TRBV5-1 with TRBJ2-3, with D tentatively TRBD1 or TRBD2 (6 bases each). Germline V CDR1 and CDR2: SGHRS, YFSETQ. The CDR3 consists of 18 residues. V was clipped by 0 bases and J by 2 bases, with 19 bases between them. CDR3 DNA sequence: TGCGCCAGCAGCTTGGGTTACAGTACGGGGGCGTCCACAGATACGCAGTATTTT. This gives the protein CASSLGYSTGASTDTQYF.

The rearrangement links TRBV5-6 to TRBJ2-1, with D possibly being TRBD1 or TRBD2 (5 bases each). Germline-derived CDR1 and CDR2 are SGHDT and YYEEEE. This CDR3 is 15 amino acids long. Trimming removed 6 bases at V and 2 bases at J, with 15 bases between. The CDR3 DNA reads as TGTGCCAGCACCCGGGACCGACGAACCTACAATGAGCAGTTCTTC. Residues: CASTRDRRTYNEQFF.

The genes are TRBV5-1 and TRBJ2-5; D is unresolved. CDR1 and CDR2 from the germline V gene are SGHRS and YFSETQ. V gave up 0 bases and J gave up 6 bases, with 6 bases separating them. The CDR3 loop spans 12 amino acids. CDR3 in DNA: TGCGCCAGCAGCTTGGATGCGAAGACCCAGTACTTC. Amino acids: CASSLDAKTQYF.

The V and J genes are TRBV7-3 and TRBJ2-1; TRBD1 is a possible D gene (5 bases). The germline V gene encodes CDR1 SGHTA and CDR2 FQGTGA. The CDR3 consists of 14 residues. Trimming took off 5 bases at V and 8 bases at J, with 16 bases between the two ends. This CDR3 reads CASSEQGVRDEQFF. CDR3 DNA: TGTGCCAGCAGCGAGCAGGGTGTTAGGGATGAGCAGTTCTTC.

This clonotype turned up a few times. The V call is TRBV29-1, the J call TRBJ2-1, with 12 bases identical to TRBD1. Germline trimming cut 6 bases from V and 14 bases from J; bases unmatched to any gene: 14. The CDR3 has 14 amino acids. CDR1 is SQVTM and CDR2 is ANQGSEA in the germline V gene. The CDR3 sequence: CSVTLPGQGAEEFF. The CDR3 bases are TGCAGCGTCACATTACCGGGACAGGGGGCGGAGGAGTTCTTC.

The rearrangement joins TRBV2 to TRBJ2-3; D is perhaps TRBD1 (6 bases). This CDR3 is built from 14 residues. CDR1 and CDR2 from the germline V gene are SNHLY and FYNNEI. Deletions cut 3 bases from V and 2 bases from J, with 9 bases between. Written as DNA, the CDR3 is TGTGCCAGCAGTGAGAACAGGGACACAGATACGCAGTATTTT. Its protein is CASSENRDTDTQYF. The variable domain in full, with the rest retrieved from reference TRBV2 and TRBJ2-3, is EPEVTQTPSHQVTQMGQEVILRCVPISNHLYFYWYRQILGQKVEFLVSFYNNEISEKSEIFDDQFSVERPDGSNFTLKIRSTKLEDSAMYFCASSENRDTDTQYFGPGTRLTVL.